The present entry profiles one TCR beta chain with its context. The antigen is not known. The sample comes from a study of blood T cells in healthy people across ages. Study context: Capture via template switching afforded approximately one barcoded beta molecule per two T cells.

Per individual sample, total RNA of at least 5.5 micrograms was extracted. General observations from the study: Diversity estimates drawn from one million T cells were deemed underestimates.

The use of a sample-barcoded 5' primer and a J-beta primer mix characterized a second PCR of roughly 6 to 11 cycles. Sequencing yielded, for each sample, at least 2.5 million paired-end reads carrying CDR3. TCRdb passed the 5' RACE reads through MiXCR, listing each CDR3 protein once. The sample lists roughly 730,000 distinct CDR3 sequences; approximately 60% were seen once. Sequenced input: blood. This TCR was sampled from a man aged 35 to 55 in good health.

The CDR3 here is CASSKLAHVGNEQFF. CDR3 DNA sequence: TGTGCCAGCAGTAAACTAGCGCATGTGGGGAATGAGCAGTTCTTC. The V gene is TRBV27, the J gene TRBJ2-1, with 7 bases identical to TRBD2. The ends lost 5 bases at V and 7 bases at J; junction bases unmatched: 11. Germline loops: CDR1 MNHEY, CDR2 SMNVEV (reference sequence). CDR3 length equals 15 residues.